This T cell receptor (beta chain) was sequenced for a study of blood T cell repertoires in COVID-19. Background on the study: The cDNA or gDNA used as material had been derived from T cells, B-cell-depleted T cells, or PBMCs.

As originally analysed: Amplified reference gene primers provided the basis for estimating nucleated cell counts. The protocol was immunoSEQ multiplex PCR, while the TCRdb copy is restricted to in-frame clones and leaves out a portion. The DNA gave D and trimming, while V, J and clone size come from that table. The sample records over 130,000 clones, roughly 87% being singletons. The CDR3 is made up of 16 amino acids. Germline CDR1 and CDR2: KGHSH and LQKENI. J was trimmed by 1 base and V by 3 bases; bases with no gene match: 6. The specimen sequenced was peripheral blood. The chain joins TRBV18 to TRBJ1-5; 7 bases match TRBD1. The clonotype comes from a woman in her fifties or sixties with active or convalescent COVID-19. CDR3 loop: CASSPQGVLSNQPQHF. In DNA, the CDR3 is TGTGCCAGCTCACCGCAGGGGGTTTTGAGCAATCAGCCCCAGCATTTT.